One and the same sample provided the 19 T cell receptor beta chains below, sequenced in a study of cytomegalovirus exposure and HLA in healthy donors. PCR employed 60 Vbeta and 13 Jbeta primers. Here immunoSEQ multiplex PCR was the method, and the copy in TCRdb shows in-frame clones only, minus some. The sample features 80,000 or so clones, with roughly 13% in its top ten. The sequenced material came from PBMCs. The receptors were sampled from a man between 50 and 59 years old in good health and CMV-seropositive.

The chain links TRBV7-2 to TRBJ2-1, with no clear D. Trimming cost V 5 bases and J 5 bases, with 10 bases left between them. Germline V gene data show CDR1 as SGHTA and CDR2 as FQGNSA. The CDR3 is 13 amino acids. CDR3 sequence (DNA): TGTGCCAGCAGCCCCGGGTCCGACAATGAGCAGTTCTTC. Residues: CASSPGSDNEQFF.

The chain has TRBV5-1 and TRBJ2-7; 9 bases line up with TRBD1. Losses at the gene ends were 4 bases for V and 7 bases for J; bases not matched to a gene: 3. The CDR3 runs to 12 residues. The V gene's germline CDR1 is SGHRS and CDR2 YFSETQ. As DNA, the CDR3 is TGCGCCAGCAGCGGCGGGACAGGGGAGCAGTACTTC. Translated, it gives CASSGGTGEQYF.

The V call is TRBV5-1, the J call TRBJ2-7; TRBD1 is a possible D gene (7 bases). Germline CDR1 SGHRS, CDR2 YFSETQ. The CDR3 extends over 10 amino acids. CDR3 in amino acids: CASSLTGEDV. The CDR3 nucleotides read TGCGCCAGCAGCTTAACAGGGGAGGACGTC.

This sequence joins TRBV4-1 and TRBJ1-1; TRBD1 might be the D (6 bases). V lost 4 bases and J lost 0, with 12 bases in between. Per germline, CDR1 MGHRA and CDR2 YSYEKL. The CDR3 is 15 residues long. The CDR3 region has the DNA TGCGCCAGCAGCCCCGGGGGGGCTATGAACACTGAAGCTTTCTTT. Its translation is CASSPGGAMNTEAFF.

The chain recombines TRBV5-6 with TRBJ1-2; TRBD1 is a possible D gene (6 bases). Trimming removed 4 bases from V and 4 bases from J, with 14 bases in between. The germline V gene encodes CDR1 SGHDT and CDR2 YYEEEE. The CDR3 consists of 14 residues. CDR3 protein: CASSPNREGYGYTF. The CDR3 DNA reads TGTGCCAGCAGCCCGAACAGGGAGGGCTATGGCTACACCTTC. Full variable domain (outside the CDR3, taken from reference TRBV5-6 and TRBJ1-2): DAGVTQSPTHLIKTRGQQVTLRCSPKSGHDTVSWYQQALGQGPQFIFQYYEEEERQRGNFPDRFSGHQFPNYSSELNVNALLLGDSALYLCASSPNREGYGYTFGSGTRLTVV.

This CDR3 reads CASSTGQEYQPQHF. For the CDR3, the DNA is TGTGCCAGCAGTACGGGACAGGAGTATCAGCCCCAGCATTTT. This chain uses TRBV28 with TRBJ1-5; 8 bases agree with TRBD1. The CDR3 length is 14 residues. Losses at the gene ends were 5 bases for V and 5 bases for J; bases not matched to a gene: 5. CDR1 and CDR2 (germline): MDHEN, SYDVKM.

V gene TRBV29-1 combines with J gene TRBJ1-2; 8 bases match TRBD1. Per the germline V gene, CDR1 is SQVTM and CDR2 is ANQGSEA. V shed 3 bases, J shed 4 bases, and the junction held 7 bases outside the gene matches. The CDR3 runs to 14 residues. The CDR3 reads CSVEGRGRGYGYTF. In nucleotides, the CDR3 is TGCAGCGTTGAGGGCAGGGGGCGAGGCTATGGCTACACCTTC.

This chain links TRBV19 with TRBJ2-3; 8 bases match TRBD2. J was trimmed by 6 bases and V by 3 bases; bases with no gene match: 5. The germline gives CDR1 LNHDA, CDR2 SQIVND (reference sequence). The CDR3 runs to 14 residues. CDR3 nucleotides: TGTGCCAGTAGTATGGGGACTAGGGCGGATACGCAGTATTTT. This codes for CASSMGTRADTQYF.

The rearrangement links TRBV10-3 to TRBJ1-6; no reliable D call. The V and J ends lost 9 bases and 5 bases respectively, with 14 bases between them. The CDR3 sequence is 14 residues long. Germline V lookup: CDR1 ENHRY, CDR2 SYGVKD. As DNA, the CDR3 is TGTGCCATTCCCGGGGAGGTAGATAATTCACCCCTCCACTTT. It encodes CAIPGEVDNSPLHF.

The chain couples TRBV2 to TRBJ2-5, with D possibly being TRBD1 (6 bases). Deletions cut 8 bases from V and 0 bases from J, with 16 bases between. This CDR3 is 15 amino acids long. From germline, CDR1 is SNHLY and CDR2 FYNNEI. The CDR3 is CASAAEDRYQETQYF. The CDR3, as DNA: TGTGCCAGCGCCGCCGAAGACAGGTACCAAGAGACCCAGTACTTC.

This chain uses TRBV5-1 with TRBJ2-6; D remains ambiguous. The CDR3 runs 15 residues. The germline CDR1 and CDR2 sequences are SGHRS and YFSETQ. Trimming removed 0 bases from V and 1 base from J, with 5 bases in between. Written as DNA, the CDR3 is TGCGCCAGCAGCTTGGCCGCGTCTGGGGCCAACGTCCTGACTTTC. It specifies CASSLAASGANVLTF.

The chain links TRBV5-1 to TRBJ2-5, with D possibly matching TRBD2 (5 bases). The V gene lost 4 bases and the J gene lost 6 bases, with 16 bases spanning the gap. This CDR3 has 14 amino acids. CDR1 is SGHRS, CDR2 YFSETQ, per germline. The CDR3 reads CASSPASGSQTQYF. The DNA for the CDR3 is TGCGCCAGCAGCCCCGCGTCGGGGTCGCAGACCCAGTACTTC.

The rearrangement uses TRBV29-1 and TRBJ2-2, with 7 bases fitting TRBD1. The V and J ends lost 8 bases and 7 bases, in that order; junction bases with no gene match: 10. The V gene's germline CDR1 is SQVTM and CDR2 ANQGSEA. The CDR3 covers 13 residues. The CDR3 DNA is TGCAGCTCTCTGAGGGGGCCGGGCGGGGAGCTGTTTTTT. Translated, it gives CSSLRGPGGELFF.

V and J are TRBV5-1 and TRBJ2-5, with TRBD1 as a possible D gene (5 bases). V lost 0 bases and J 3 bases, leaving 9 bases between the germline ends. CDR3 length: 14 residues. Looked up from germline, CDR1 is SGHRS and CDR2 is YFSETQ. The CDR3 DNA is TGCGCCAGCAGCTTGGGAACACAGGAAGAGACCCAGTACTTC. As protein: CASSLGTQEETQYF.

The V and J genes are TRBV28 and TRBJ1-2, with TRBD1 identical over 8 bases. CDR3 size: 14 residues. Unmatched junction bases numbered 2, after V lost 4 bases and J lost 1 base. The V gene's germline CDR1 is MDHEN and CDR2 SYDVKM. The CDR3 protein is CASSSTGGNYGYTF. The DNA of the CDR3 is TGTGCCAGCAGTTCCACAGGGGGTAACTATGGCTACACCTTC.

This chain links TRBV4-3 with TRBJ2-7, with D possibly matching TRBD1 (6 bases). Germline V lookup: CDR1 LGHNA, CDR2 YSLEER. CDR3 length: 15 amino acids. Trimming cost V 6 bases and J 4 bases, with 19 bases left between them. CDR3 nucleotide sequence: TGCGCCAGCAGTCCCTGGGGGCAGGATTTTTACGAGCAGTACGTC. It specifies CASSPWGQDFYEQYV.

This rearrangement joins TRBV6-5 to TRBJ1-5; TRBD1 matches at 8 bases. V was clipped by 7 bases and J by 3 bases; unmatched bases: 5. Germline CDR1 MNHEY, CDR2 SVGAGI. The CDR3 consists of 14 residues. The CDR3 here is CASKRQGSNQPQHF. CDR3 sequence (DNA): TGTGCCAGCAAAAGACAGGGGTCCAATCAGCCCCAGCATTTT.

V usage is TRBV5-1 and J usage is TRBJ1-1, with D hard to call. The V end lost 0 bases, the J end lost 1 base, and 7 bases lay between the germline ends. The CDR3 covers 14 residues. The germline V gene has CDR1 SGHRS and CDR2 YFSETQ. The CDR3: CASSLDFSNTEAFF. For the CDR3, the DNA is TGCGCCAGCAGCTTGGACTTCTCGAACACTGAAGCTTTCTTT.

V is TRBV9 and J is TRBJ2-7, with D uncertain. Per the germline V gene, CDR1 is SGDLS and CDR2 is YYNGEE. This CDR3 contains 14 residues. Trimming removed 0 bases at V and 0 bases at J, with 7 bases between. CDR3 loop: CASSVAEYSYEQYF. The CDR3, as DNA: TGTGCCAGCAGCGTAGCGGAGTACTCCTACGAGCAGTACTTC.